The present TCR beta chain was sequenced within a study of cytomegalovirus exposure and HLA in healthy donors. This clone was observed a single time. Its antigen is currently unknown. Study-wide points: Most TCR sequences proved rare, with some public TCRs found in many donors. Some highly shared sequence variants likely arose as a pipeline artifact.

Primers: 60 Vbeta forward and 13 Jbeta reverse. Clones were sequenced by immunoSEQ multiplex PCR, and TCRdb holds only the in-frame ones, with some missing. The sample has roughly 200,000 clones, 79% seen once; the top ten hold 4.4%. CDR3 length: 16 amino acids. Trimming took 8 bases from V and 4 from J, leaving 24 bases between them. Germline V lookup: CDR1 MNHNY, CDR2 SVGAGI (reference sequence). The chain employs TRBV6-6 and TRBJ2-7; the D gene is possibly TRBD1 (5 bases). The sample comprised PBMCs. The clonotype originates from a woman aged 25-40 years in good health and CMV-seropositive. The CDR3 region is CASLKRDRHLIYEQYF. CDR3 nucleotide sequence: TGTGCCAGCCTAAAGCGAGACAGACATTTAATTTACGAGCAGTACTTC.